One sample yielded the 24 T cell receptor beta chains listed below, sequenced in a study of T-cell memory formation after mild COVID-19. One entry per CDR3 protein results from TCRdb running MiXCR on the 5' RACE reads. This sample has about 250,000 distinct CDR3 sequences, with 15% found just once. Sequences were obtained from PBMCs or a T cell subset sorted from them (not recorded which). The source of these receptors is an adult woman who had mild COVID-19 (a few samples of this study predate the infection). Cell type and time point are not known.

The CDR3, as DNA: TGCAGTGTTGCCCAGACAGGGGGTAATGAGCAGTTCTTC. This gives the protein CSVAQTGGNEQFF. The chain links TRBV20-1 to TRBJ2-1, with 9 nucleotides matching TRBD1. Trimming cost V 7 bases and J 7 bases; bases outside gene matches: 8. CDR3 size: 13 residues. Germline V gives CDR1 DFQATT, CDR2 SNEGSKA (reference sequence).

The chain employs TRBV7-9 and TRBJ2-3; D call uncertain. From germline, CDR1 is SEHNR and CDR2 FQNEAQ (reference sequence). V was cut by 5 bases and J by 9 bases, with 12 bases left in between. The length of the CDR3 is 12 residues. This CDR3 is CASSPSVGTQYF. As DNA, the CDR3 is TGTGCCAGCAGCCCCTCGGTTGGAACGCAGTATTTT.

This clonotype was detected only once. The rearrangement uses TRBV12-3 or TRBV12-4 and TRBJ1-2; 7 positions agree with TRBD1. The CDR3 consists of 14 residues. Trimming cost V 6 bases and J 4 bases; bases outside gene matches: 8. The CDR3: CASRPTGAFYGYTF. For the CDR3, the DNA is TGTGCCAGCAGGCCCACAGGGGCCTTCTATGGCTACACCTTC.

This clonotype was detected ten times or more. The DNA for the CDR3 is TGTGCCAGCAGCCCCGGGTTGGGGACCGGGGAGCTGTTTTTT. Residues: CASSPGLGTGELFF. V usage is TRBV7-3 and J usage is TRBJ2-2, with unresolved D. Germline-derived CDR1 and CDR2 are SGHTA and FQGTGA. The ends were cut back, 5 bases at V and 5 bases at J, with 12 bases in the middle. CDR3 length: 14 residues.

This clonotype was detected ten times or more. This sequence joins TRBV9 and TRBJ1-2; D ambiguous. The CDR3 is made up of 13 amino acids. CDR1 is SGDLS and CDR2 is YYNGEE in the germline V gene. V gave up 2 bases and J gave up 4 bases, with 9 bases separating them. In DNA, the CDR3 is TGTGCCAGCAGCGTTGGGTCGAGCTATGGCTACACCTTC. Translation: CASSVGSSYGYTF. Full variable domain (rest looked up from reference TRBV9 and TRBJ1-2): DSGVTQTPKHLITATGQRVTLRCSPRSGDLSVYWYQQSLDQGLQFLIQYYNGEERAKGNILERFSAQQFPDLHSELNLSSLELGDSALYFCASSVGSSYGYTFGSGTRLTVV.

CDR3 bases: TGTGCCAGCAGCGTAGCGTCTACTCCTGACAATGAGCAGTTCTTC. Translating gives CASSVASTPDNEQFF. V usage is TRBV9 and J usage is TRBJ2-1, with D uncertain. This CDR3 comprises 15 residues. Trimming pared 0 bases from V and 5 bases from J, leaving 12 bases between. The germline V gene has CDR1 SGDLS and CDR2 YYNGEE.

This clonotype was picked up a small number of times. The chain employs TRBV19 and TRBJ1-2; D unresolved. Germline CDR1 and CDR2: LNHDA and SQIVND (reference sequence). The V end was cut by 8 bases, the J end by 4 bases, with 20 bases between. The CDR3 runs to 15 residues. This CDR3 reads CASEDGRGKSYGYTF. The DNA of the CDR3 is TGTGCCAGTGAGGACGGGAGAGGGAAGAGCTATGGCTACACCTTC.

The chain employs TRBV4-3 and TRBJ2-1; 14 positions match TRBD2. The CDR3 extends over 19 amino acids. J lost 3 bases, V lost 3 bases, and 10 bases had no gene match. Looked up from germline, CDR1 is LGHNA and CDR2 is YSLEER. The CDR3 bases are TGCGCCAGCAGCCAGGCTCCGGGACTAGCGGGAGTTGGCTACAATGAGCAGTTCTTC. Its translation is CASSQAPGLAGVGYNEQFF.

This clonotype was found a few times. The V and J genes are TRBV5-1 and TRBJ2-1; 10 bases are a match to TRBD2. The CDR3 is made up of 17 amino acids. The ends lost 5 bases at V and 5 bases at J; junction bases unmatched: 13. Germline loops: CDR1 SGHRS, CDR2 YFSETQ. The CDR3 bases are TGCGCCAGCAGTCGGGGGGCTAGCGGGGGTGTACACAATGAGCAGTTCTTC. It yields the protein CASSRGASGGVHNEQFF.

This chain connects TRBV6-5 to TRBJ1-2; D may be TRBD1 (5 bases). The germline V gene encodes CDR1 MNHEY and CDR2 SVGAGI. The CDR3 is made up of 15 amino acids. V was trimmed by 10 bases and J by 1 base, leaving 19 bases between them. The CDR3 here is CATLTAALSNYGYTF. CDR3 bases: TGTGCCACCCTGACAGCAGCTTTGAGTAACTATGGCTACACCTTC.

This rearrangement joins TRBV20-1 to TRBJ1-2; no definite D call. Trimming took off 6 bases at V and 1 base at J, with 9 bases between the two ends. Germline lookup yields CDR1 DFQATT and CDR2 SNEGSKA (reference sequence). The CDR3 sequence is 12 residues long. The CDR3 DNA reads TGCAGTGCAACCGGCGGTAACTATGGCTACACCTTC. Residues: CSATGGNYGYTF.

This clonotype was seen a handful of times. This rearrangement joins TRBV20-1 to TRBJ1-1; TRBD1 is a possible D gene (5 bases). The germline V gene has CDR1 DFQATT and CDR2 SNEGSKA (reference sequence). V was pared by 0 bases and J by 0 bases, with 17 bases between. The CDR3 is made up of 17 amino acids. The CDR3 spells CSAREQGKASMNTEAFF. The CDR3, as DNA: TGCAGTGCTAGAGAGCAGGGTAAGGCGTCGATGAACACTGAAGCTTTCTTT.

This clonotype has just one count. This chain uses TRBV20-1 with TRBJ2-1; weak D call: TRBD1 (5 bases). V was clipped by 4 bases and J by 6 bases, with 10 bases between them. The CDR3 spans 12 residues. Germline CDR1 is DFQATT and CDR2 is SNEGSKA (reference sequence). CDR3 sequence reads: CSATDSSNEQFF. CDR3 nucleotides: TGCAGTGCTACAGACAGCAGCAATGAGCAGTTCTTC.

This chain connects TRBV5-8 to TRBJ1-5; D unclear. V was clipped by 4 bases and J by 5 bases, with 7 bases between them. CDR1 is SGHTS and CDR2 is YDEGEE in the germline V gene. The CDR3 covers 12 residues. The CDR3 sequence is CASSPTHQPQHF. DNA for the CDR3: TGTGCCAGCAGCCCGACCCATCAGCCCCAGCATTTT.

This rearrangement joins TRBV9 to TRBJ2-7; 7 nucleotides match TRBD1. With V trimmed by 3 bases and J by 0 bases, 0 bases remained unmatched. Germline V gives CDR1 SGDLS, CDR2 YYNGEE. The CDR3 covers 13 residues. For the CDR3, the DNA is TGTGCCAGCAGCGCAGGGGGCTCCTACGAGCAGTACTTC. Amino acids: CASSAGGSYEQYF.

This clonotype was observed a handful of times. CDR3 protein: CASSQSGGLTRRIHEQYF. CDR3 nucleotide sequence: TGTGCCAGCAGCCAGAGCGGGGGGCTGACAAGGCGCATTCACGAGCAGTACTTC. The rearrangement joins TRBV3-1 to TRBJ2-7, with 9 bases fitting TRBD2. The junction had 17 bases not matched to a gene; V was cut back by 3 bases and J by 5 bases. The CDR3 loop spans 18 amino acids. The germline gives CDR1 LGHDT, CDR2 YNNKEL (reference sequence).

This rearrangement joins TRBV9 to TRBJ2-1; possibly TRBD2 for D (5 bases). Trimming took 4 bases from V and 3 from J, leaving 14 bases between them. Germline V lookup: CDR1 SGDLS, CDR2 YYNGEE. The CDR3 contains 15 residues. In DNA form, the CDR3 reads TGTGCCAGCAGCTCGGAGCGGTACAACTACAATGAGCAGTTCTTC. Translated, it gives CASSSERYNYNEQFF.

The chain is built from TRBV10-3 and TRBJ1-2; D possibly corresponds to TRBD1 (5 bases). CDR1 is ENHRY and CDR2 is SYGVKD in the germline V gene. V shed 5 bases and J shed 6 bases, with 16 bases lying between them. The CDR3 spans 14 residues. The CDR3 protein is CAISLGDGGHGYTF. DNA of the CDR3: TGTGCCATCAGTTTGGGGGACGGAGGTCATGGCTACACCTTC.

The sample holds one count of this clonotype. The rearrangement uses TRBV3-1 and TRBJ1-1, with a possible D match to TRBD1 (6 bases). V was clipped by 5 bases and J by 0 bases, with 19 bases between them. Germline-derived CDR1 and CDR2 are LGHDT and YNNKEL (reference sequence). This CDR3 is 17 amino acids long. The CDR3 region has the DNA TGTGCCAGCAGCTCAGGTTCCCGGGGGCTTTTGAACACTGAAGCTTTCTTT. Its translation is CASSSGSRGLLNTEAFF.

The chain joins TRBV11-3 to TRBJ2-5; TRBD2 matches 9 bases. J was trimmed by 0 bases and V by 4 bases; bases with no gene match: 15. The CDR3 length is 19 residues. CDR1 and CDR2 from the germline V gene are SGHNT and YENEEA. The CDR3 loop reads CASSYPMGVAGDDQETQYF. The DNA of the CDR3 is TGTGCCAGCAGCTACCCTATGGGGGTAGCGGGAGACGACCAAGAGACCCAGTACTTC.

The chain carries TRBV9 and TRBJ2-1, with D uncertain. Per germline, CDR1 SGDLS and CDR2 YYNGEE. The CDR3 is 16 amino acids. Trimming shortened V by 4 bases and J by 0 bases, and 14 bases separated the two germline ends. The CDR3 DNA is TGTGCCAGCAGCCCCATGGACGGTGGCTCCTACAATGAGCAGTTCTTC. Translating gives CASSPMDGGSYNEQFF.

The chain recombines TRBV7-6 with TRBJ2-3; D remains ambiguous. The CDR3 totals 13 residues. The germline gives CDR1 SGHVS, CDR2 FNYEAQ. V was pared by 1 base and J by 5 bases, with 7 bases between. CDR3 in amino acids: CASSLELVDTQYF. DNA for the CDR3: TGTGCCAGCAGCTTAGAATTGGTAGATACGCAGTATTTT.

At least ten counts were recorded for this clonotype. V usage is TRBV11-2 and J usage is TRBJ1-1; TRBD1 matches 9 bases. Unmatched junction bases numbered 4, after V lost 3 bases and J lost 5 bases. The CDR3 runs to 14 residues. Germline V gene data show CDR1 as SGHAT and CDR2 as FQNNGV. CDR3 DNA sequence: TGTGCCAGCAGCTTGTCCGGGACAGGGACTGAAGCTTTCTTT. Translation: CASSLSGTGTEAFF.

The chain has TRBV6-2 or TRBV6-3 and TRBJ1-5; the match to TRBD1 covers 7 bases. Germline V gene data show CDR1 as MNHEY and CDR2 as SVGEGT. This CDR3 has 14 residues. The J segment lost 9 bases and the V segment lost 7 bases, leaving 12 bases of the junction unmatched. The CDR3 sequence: CASTLTGRSRPQHF. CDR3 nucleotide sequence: TGTGCCAGCACCCTGACAGGGAGAAGTCGGCCCCAGCATTTT.